This is a list of T cell receptor beta chains from one sample in a study of vaccination effects on CD4 cells after COVID-19. The antigens for these receptors are not known. The data were produced by immunoSEQ multiplex PCR, yet TCRdb's version contains in-frame clones alone and is incomplete. The sample has approximately 54,000 clones; 75% to 90% are singletons. This sample comprised CD4+ T cells from PBMCs cultured with HCoV-229E spike peptides, obtained before COVID-19 vaccination. All receptors come from a human donor who received a COVID-19 vaccine. Each CDR3 is given with its conserved first and last residue. D genes are given only for firm matches. Rows give clone size only sometimes, using once, few, many, or a class for an expanded clone.

clone_size,j_call,d_call,v_call,cdr3_aa,cdr3_nt
NA,TRBJ1-2,TRBD1,TRBV24-1,CATSDHGTANYGYTF,TGTGCCACCAGTGACCACGGGACAGCTAACTATGGCTACACCTTC
NA,TRBJ2-1,NA,TRBV12-5,CASGLGTAGNEQFF,TGTGCTAGTGGTTTGGGGACTGCGGGCAATGAGCAGTTCTTC
NA,TRBJ2-3,NA,TRBV13,CASGEDTRTDTQYF,TGTGCCAGCGGTGAAGATACCCGCACAGATACGCAGTATTTT
NA,TRBJ1-5,NA,TRBV4-1,CASSQEWGTSGARPQHF,TGCGCCAGCAGCCAAGAGTGGGGGACAAGCGGTGCAAGGCCCCAGCATTTT
NA,TRBJ2-5,NA,TRBV6-6,CASSPAGAGETQYF,TGTGCCAGCAGCCCCGCGGGGGCGGGAGAGACCCAGTACTTC
NA,TRBJ2-5,TRBD1,TRBV29-1,CSAWTGSETQYF,TGCAGCGCTTGGACAGGCTCGGAGACCCAGTACTTC
once,TRBJ1-1,NA,TRBV19,CASSANTEAFF,TGTGCCAGTAGTGCGAACACTGAAGCTTTCTTT
NA,TRBJ2-5,TRBD2,TRBV19,CASNGDPGGAQETQYF,TGTGCCAGTAACGGGGACCCCGGGGGGGCCCAAGAGACCCAGTACTTC
NA,TRBJ2-3,NA,TRBV5-6,CASRGGADRTPLTDTQYF,TGTGCCAGCAGGGGGGGGGCGGACAGGACCCCCCTCACAGATACGCAGTATTTT
NA,TRBJ2-5,TRBD1,TRBV5-1,CASSSTGGRETQYF,TGCGCCAGCAGCTCCACAGGGGGGCGAGAGACCCAGTACTTC
few,TRBJ1-2,NA,TRBV7-3,CASSRQPLTGGYTF,TGTGCCAGCAGCCGACAGCCCCTAACCGGGGGCTACACCTTC
NA,TRBJ2-1,TRBD2,TRBV27,CASSATSGGAGEQFF,TGTGCCAGCAGTGCGACTAGCGGGGGGGCTGGGGAGCAGTTCTTC
once,TRBJ2-2,NA,TRBV12-3/TRBV12-4,CATRDSGELFF,TGTGCCACCAGGGACTCCGGGGAGCTGTTTTTT
NA,TRBJ2-4,NA,TRBV6-2/TRBV6-3,CASSYGWAAGLAKNIQYF,TGTGCCAGCAGTTACGGTTGGGCGGCAGGACTAGCCAAAAACATTCAGTACTTC
NA,TRBJ2-4,NA,TRBV3-1/TRBV3-2,CASSQNRGGYIQYF,TGTGCCAGCAGCCAGAACAGAGGCGGGTACATTCAGTACTTC
NA,TRBJ1-2,TRBD1,TRBV6-5,CASSWTGGGSNYGYTF,TGTGCCAGCAGTTGGACAGGGGGCGGGTCTAACTATGGCTACACCTTC
NA,TRBJ1-5,NA,TRBV2,CASSDPNQPQHF,TGTGCCAGCAGTGACCCCAATCAGCCCCAGCATTTT
NA,TRBJ1-1,NA,TRBV19,CASSRHLMGEAFF,TGTGCCAGTAGTCGCCACCTGATGGGGGAAGCTTTCTTT
NA,TRBJ1-2,TRBD1,TRBV24-1,CATSDPGTGGMGGYTF,TGTGCCACCAGTGACCCCGGGACAGGGGGGATGGGTGGCTACACCTTC
NA,TRBJ2-1,NA,TRBV28,CASSLGLGGNEQFF,TGTGCCAGCAGCCTGGGTCTTGGGGGCAACGAGCAGTTCTTC
few,TRBJ1-6,NA,TRBV6-6,CASSVTGHNNSPLHF,TGTGCCAGCAGTGTGACGGGACACAATAATTCACCCCTCCACTTT
NA,TRBJ1-6,NA,TRBV5-4,CASSPGGSSSPLHF,TGTGCCAGCAGCCCGGGGGGGAGTTCCTCACCCCTCCACTTT
NA,TRBJ1-5,NA,TRBV19,CASSIGQGWLSNQPQHF,TGTGCCAGTAGTATAGGCCAGGGGTGGTTGAGCAATCAGCCCCAGCATTTT
NA,TRBJ1-2,TRBD1,TRBV25-1,CASSARRTGPPTYGYTF,TGTGCCAGCAGTGCCCGACGGACAGGGCCGCCAACCTATGGCTACACCTTC
NA,TRBJ1-6,NA,TRBV6-5,CASMRTGTPDSPLHF,TGTGCCAGCATGAGAACCGGGACACCCGATTCACCCCTCCACTTT
NA,TRBJ1-2,NA,TRBV4-1,CASSQDPREANGYTF,TGCGCCAGCAGCCAAGATCCCCGGGAGGCGAATGGCTACACCTTC
NA,TRBJ2-5,NA,TRBV25-1,CASSRQGRGGQETQYF,TGTGCCAGCAGCCGCCAGGGCAGGGGTGGCCAAGAGACCCAGTACTTC
NA,TRBJ1-4,NA,TRBV6-2/TRBV6-3,CASSYIWGHPNEKLFF,TGTGCCAGCAGTTACATTTGGGGACACCCAAATGAAAAACTGTTTTTT
once,TRBJ1-2,TRBD1,TRBV24-1,CATSEPGQGTVRTF,TGTGCCACCAGTGAGCCGGGACAGGGGACGGTTCGCACCTTC
few,TRBJ1-2,NA,TRBV3-1/TRBV3-2,CASSLITATGGYTF,TGTGCCAGCAGCTTAATCACGGCGACGGGAGGCTACACCTTC
NA,TRBJ1-2,NA,TRBV9,CASTVGEGLYGYTF,TGTGCCAGCACCGTGGGGGAGGGGCTCTATGGCTACACCTTC
once,TRBJ2-5,TRBD1,TRBV5-1,CASSTGQGAGETQYF,TGCGCCAGCAGCACCGGACAGGGGGCTGGGGAGACCCAGTACTTC
NA,TRBJ1-4,NA,TRBV30,CAWRRGEKLFF,TGTGCCTGGCGTAGGGGGGAAAAACTGTTTTTT
NA,TRBJ2-2,NA,TRBV3-1/TRBV3-2,CASSNTGELFF,TGTGCCAGCTCGAACACCGGGGAGCTGTTTTTT
NA,TRBJ2-2,NA,TRBV7-3,CATQQGNTGELFF,TGTGCCACGCAACAGGGGAACACCGGGGAGCTGTTTTTT
NA,TRBJ1-4,TRBD1,TRBV6-4,CASSEGTGTKWSTNEKLFF,TGTGCCAGCAGTGAAGGGACAGGGACTAAGTGGAGCACTAATGAAAAACTGTTTTTT
NA,TRBJ1-3,NA,TRBV5-1,CASSVHSGNTIYF,TGCGCCAGCAGCGTTCACTCTGGAAACACCATATATTTT
NA,TRBJ2-1,NA,TRBV5-1,CASSLADPNEQFF,TGCGCCAGCAGCTTGGCTGACCCCAATGAGCAGTTCTTC
NA,TRBJ1-2,NA,TRBV10-3,CAISEYYGYTF,TGTGCCATCAGTGAATACTATGGCTACACCTTC
NA,TRBJ1-5,NA,TRBV24-1,CATSGGTPNSNQPQHF,TGTGCCACCAGTGGGGGGACACCGAATAGCAATCAGCCCCAGCATTTT
once,TRBJ2-3,NA,TRBV12-3/TRBV12-4,CASSIFTDTQYF,TGTGCCAGCAGCATATTCACAGATACGCAGTATTTT
NA,TRBJ2-3,TRBD2,TRBV6-1,CASSVGTSGGRRADTQYF,TGTGCCAGCAGTGTGGGGACTAGCGGGGGGCGGAGGGCAGATACGCAGTATTTT
once,TRBJ1-6,NA,TRBV4-1,CASSQVLGQINSPLHF,TGCGCCAGCAGCCAAGTCCTTGGACAGATCAATTCACCCCTCCACTTT
NA,TRBJ2-5,NA,TRBV4-2,CASSHRFSGFQETQYF,TGTGCCAGCAGCCACAGATTCTCGGGGTTCCAAGAGACCCAGTACTTC
once,TRBJ2-5,NA,TRBV29-1,CSVEEAGAETQYF,TGCAGCGTTGAAGAGGCAGGGGCAGAGACCCAGTACTTC
NA,TRBJ1-6,NA,TRBV4-1,CASSQAGAGIGAPLHF,TGCGCCAGCAGCCAAGCTGGGGCCGGGATAGGTGCACCCCTCCACTTT
NA,TRBJ2-2,TRBD2,TRBV9,CASRTGLAENTGELFF,TGTGCCAGCAGAACGGGACTAGCAGAGAACACCGGGGAGCTGTTTTTT
NA,TRBJ1-2,NA,TRBV6-1,CASSELGWGGYTF,TGTGCCAGCAGTGAATTGGGTTGGGGGGGCTACACCTTC
NA,TRBJ1-6,NA,TRBV7-2,CASSLAPAVRRDSPLHF,TGTGCCAGCAGCTTAGCCCCAGCGGTCCGGAGGGATTCACCCCTCCACTTT
NA,TRBJ1-6,NA,TRBV7-9,CASSLEVLSPLHF,TGTGCCAGCAGCTTAGAGGTTCTTTCACCCCTCCACTTT
NA,TRBJ1-2,NA,TRBV28,CASSLGDYGYTF,TGTGCCAGCAGTTTGGGAGATTATGGCTACACCTTC